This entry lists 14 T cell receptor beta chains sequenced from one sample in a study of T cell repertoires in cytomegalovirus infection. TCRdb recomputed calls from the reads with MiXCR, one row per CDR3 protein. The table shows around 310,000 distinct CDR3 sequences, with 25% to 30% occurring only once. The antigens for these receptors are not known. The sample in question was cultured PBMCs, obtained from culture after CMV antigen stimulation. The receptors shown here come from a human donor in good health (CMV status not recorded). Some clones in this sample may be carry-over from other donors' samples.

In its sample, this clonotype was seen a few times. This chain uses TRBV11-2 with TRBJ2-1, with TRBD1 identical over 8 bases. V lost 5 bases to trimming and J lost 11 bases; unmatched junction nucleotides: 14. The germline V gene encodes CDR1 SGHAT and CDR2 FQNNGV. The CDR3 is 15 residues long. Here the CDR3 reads CASSALTGVQEKQFF. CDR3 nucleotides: TGTGCCAGCAGCGCACTGACAGGGGTTCAGGAGAAGCAGTTCTTC.

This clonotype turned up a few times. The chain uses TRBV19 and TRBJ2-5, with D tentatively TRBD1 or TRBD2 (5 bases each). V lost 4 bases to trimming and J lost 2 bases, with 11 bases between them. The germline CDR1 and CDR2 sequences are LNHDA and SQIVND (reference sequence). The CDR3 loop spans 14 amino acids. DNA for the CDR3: TGTGCCAGTAGTAAGGGACGGCCTCAAGAGACCCAGTACTTC. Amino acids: CASSKGRPQETQYF.

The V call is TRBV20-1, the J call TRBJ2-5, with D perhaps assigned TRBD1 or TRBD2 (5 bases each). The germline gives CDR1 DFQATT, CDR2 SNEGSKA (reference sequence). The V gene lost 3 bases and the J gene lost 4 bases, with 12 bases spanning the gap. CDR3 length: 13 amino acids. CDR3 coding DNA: TGCAGTGCTAGTCGGGACGGTGGAGAGACCCAGTACTTC. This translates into CSASRDGGETQYF.

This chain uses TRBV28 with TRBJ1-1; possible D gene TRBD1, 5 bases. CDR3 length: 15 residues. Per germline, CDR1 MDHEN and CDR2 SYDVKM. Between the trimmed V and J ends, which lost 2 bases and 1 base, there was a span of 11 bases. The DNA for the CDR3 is TGTGCCAGCAGTTTAATGCGACAGACGAACACTGAAGCTTTCTTT. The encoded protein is CASSLMRQTNTEAFF.

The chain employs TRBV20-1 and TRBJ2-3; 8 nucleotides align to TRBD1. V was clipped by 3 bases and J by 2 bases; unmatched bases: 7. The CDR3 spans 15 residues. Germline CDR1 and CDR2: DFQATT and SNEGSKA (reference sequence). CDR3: CSASVGQESTDTQYF. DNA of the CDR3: TGCAGTGCTAGTGTGGGACAGGAGTCCACAGATACGCAGTATTTT.

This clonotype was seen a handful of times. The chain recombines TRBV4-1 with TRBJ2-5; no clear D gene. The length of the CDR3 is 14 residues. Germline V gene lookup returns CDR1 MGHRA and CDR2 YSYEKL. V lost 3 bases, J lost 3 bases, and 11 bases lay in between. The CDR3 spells CASSHGRLKETQYF. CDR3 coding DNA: TGCGCCAGCAGCCACGGCAGGTTAAAAGAGACCCAGTACTTC.

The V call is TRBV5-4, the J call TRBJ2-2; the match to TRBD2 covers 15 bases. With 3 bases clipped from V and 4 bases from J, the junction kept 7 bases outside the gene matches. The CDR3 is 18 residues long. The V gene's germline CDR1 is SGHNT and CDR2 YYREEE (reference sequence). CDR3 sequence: CASSSGLAGGLGTGELFF. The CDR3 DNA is TGTGCCAGCAGCTCTGGACTAGCGGGGGGGCTCGGCACCGGGGAGCTGTTTTTT.

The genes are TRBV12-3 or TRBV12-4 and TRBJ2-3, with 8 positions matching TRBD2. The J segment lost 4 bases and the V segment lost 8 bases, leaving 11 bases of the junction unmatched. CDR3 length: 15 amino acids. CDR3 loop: CASGTFSGTSDTQYF. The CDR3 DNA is TGTGCCAGCGGGACCTTTAGCGGGACCTCAGATACGCAGTATTTT.

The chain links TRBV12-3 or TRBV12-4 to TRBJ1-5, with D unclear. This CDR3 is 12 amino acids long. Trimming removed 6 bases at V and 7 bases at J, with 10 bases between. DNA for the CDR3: TGTGCCAGCAGGCGGACCGACCAGCCCCAGCATTTT. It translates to CASRRTDQPQHF.

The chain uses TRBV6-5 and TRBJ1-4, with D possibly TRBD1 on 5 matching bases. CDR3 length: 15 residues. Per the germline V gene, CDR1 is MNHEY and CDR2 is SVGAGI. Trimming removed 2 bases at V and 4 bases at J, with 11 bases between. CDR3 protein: CASSYGAGVNEKLFF. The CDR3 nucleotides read TGTGCCAGCAGTTACGGGGCGGGAGTTAATGAAAAACTGTTTTTT.

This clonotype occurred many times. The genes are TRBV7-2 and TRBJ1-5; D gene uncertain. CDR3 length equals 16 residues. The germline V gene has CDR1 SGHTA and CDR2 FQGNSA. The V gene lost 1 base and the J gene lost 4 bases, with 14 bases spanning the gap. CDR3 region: CASSLGRSGGNQPQHF. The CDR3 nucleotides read TGTGCCAGCAGCTTAGGAAGGTCTGGCGGGAATCAGCCCCAGCATTTT.

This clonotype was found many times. The CDR3 DNA is TGTGCCAGCAGTCCCAAGACAGGCACCGGGGAGCTGTTTTTT. Protein product: CASSPKTGTGELFF. The rearrangement links TRBV12-3 or TRBV12-4 to TRBJ2-2; D may be TRBD1 (6 bases). Deletions cut 5 bases from V and 4 bases from J, with 11 bases between. CDR3 length: 14 amino acids.

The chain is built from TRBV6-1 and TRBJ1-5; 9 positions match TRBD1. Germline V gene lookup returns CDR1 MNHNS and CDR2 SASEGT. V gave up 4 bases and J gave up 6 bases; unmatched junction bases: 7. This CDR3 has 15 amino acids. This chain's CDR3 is CASSVGTGMGQPQHF. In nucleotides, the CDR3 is TGTGCCAGCAGTGTTGGGACAGGGATGGGTCAGCCCCAGCATTTT.

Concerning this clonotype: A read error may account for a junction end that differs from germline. The CDR3 protein is CANSSGGVNIQYF. The CDR3 nucleotides are TGTGCCAACAGTTCAGGGGGCGTAAACATTCAGTACTTC. The chain joins TRBV12-3 or TRBV12-4 to TRBJ2-4, with 8 bases lining up with TRBD1. This CDR3 contains 13 residues.